This entry lists 12 T cell receptor beta chains sequenced from one sample in a study of T cells in Graves' hyperthyroidism and ophthalmopathy. TCR beta CDR3 regions were amplified from RNA transcripts. HTBI primers were employed in a first-round RT-PCR of the TCR CDR3. TCRdb analysed the multiplex PCR reads with MiXCR anew, one entry per CDR3 protein. The sample holds hundreds of thousands of distinct CDR3 sequences, roughly 14% seen once. The specimen was blood. The receptors shown here come from a woman aged 25 to 45 with Graves' hyperthyroidism that later progressed to Graves' ophthalmopathy.

This clonotype came up many times. The chain recombines TRBV10-3 with TRBJ2-3; D call uncertain. Trimming shortened V by 4 bases and J by 0 bases, and 2 bases separated the two germline ends. The CDR3 runs to 12 residues. The germline CDR1 and CDR2 sequences are ENHRY and SYGVKD. DNA for the CDR3: TGTGCCATCAGTGCAAGCACAGATACGCAGTATTTT. Its protein product is CAISASTDTQYF.

This clonotype was seen at least ten times. The rearrangement uses TRBV20-1 and TRBJ1-1; 10 bases agree with TRBD1. The junction had 2 bases not matched to a gene; V was cut back by 3 bases and J by 1 base. Germline CDR1 reads DFQATT; CDR2 reads SNEGSKA (reference sequence). The CDR3 covers 14 residues. CDR3 DNA sequence: TGCAGTGCTAGGGACAGGGGGAAGAACACTGAAGCTTTCTTT. Translation: CSARDRGKNTEAFF.

The gene calls are TRBV10-3 and TRBJ1-2; 7 bases are shared with TRBD1. Germline-derived CDR1 and CDR2 are ENHRY and SYGVKD. V shed 7 bases, J shed 0 bases, and the junction held 8 bases outside the gene matches. CDR3 length: 15 amino acids. The CDR3: CAITGQSIPNYGYTF. The CDR3 DNA reads as TGTGCCATCACGGGACAGAGTATCCCTAACTATGGCTACACCTTC.

This clonotype appeared a few times. V gene TRBV18 combines with J gene TRBJ1-1, with unresolved D. Germline CDR1 reads KGHSH; CDR2 reads LQKENI. V shed 3 bases and J shed 0 bases, with 14 bases lying between them. The CDR3 sequence is 16 residues long. CDR3 sequence reads: CASSPPGLSVNTEAFF. Written as DNA, the CDR3 is TGTGCCAGCTCACCCCCCGGGTTGAGTGTGAACACTGAAGCTTTCTTT.

This clonotype has more than one count but fewer than ten. The chain couples TRBV7-9 to TRBJ2-5; 7 bases match TRBD2. Germline assignment: CDR1 SEHNR and CDR2 FQNEAQ (reference sequence). The ends lost 11 bases at V and 9 bases at J; junction bases unmatched: 15. The CDR3 totals 13 residues. The CDR3: CAGVAGAKEAQYF. The CDR3 DNA sequence: TGTGCCGGTGTTGCGGGAGCGAAGGAGGCCCAGTACTTC.

This clonotype was recorded at least ten times. The chain has TRBV7-8 and TRBJ2-5; no definite D call. V lost 5 bases and J lost 5, with 12 bases in between. The CDR3 covers 13 residues. Germline V gene sequence: CDR1 SGHVS, CDR2 FQNEAQ. The CDR3 nucleotides read TGTGCCAGCAGCCTCGGGCCGAGGGAGACCCAGTACTTC. Encoded protein: CASSLGPRETQYF.

This clonotype was seen a few times. V and J are TRBV28 and TRBJ2-2, with 8 bases aligning to TRBD1. This CDR3 region has 15 residues. With V trimmed by 3 bases and J by 4 bases, 4 bases remained unmatched. Germline V gene data show CDR1 as MDHEN and CDR2 as SYDVKM. In nucleotides, the CDR3 is TGTGCCAGCAGTTTTTGGGACAGGAGCACCGGGGAGCTGTTTTTT. Protein sequence: CASSFWDRSTGELFF.

The chain couples TRBV3-1 to TRBJ2-1; 12 bases align to TRBD2. V shed 4 bases and J 2 bases; nucleotides not matched to a gene: 3. The CDR3 sequence is 16 residues long. The germline V gene encodes CDR1 LGHDT and CDR2 YNNKEL (reference sequence). The CDR3 reads CASSLRTSGTYNEQFF. The CDR3 nucleotides read TGTGCCAGCAGCCTAAGGACTAGCGGGACCTACAATGAGCAGTTCTTC.

This clonotype was counted many times. The chain has TRBV10-3 and TRBJ2-3; D call uncertain. This CDR3 spans 12 amino acids. Germline V gene sequence: CDR1 ENHRY, CDR2 SYGVKD. The V end lost 8 bases, the J end lost 0 bases, and 6 bases lay between the germline ends. The CDR3 sequence is CAIQSSTDTQYF. CDR3 DNA sequence: TGTGCCATCCAGTCTAGCACAGATACGCAGTATTTT.

V is TRBV28 and J is TRBJ2-1; 8 nucleotides line up with TRBD2. This CDR3 is 19 amino acids long. Losses at the gene ends were 7 bases for V and 0 bases for J; bases not matched to a gene: 17. Per the germline V gene, CDR1 is MDHEN and CDR2 is SYDVKM. CDR3 sequence reads: CASIGFSAGGYISYNEQFF. Written as DNA, the CDR3 is TGTGCCAGCATTGGGTTCTCTGCGGGAGGTTATATCTCCTACAATGAGCAGTTCTTC.

V usage is TRBV6-2 or TRBV6-3 and J usage is TRBJ1-2; maybe TRBD1 (5 bases). From germline, CDR1 is MNHEY and CDR2 SVGEGT. The ends were cut back, 2 bases at V and 1 base at J, with 8 bases in the middle. This CDR3 spans 14 amino acids. CDR3 sequence: CASSYVGDNYGYTF. CDR3 DNA sequence: TGTGCCAGCAGTTACGTGGGGGATAACTATGGCTACACCTTC.

This clonotype was found many times. The chain uses TRBV5-6 and TRBJ1-1, with a possible D match to TRBD1 (6 bases). Germline V gene data show CDR1 as SGHDT and CDR2 as YYEEEE. V was cut by 4 bases and J by 8 bases, with 12 bases left in between. CDR3 length: 12 amino acids. The DNA for the CDR3 is TGTGCCAGCAGCCCCACAACAGGGGAAGCTTTCTTT. This translates into CASSPTTGEAFF.